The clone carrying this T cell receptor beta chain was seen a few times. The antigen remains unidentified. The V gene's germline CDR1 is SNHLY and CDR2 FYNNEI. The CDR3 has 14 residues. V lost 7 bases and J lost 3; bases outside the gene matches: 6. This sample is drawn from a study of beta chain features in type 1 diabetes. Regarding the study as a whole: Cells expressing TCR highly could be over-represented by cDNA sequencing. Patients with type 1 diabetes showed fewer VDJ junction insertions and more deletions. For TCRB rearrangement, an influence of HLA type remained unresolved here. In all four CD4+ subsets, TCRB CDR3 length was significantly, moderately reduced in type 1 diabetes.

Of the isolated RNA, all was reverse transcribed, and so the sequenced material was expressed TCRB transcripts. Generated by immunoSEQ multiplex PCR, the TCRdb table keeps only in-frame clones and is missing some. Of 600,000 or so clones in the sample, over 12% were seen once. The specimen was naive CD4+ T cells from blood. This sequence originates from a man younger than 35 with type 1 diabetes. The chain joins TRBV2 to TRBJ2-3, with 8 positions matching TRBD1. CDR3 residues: CASIWDRSTDTQYF. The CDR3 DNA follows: TGTGCCAGCATTTGGGACAGGAGTACAGATACGCAGTATTTT.